The 31 T cell receptor beta chains reported below all come from one sample, sequenced in a study of shared clonotypes between healthy human individuals. Repertoires were generated with immunoSEQ multiplex PCR, while TCRdb's copy carries only in-frame clones and drops some. The table lists 490,000 or so clones, approximately 80% of them singletons, with 10% to 15% in the top ten. Sequencing used PBMCs. Receptor source: a woman between 40 and 55 years old in good health. Some clones in this sample may be carry-over from other donors' samples.

The rearrangement links TRBV30 to TRBJ1-2; D gene unclear. CDR1 is GTSNPN and CDR2 is SVGIG in the germline V gene (reference sequence). The CDR3 extends over 13 amino acids. V lost 0 bases and J lost 6, with 11 bases in between. CDR3 region: CAWSVRGPHGYTF. The CDR3 coding sequence is TGTGCCTGGAGTGTAAGAGGACCTCATGGCTACACCTTC.

The chain has TRBV28 and TRBJ2-4, with D possibly being TRBD2 (5 bases). The CDR3 loop spans 17 amino acids. V lost 6 bases and J 0 bases, leaving 18 bases between the germline ends. CDR1 and CDR2 from the germline V gene are MDHEN and SYDVKM. The CDR3 loop is CASRETGEPRAKNIQYF. The CDR3, as DNA: TGTGCCAGCAGGGAAACCGGGGAGCCTAGAGCCAAAAACATTCAGTACTTC.

The rearrangement links TRBV7-2 to TRBJ2-7; D remains ambiguous. The CDR3 covers 13 residues. Trimming took 4 bases from V and 0 from J, leaving 7 bases between them. Germline V CDR1 and CDR2: SGHTA, FQGNSA. CDR3 sequence reads: CASSYPNSYEQYF. In nucleotides, the CDR3 is TGTGCCAGCAGCTACCCCAACTCCTACGAGCAGTACTTC.

The chain carries TRBV27 and TRBJ2-5; D could derive from TRBD1 or TRBD2 (5 bases each). Deletions cut 3 bases from V and 3 bases from J, with 11 bases between. Germline lookup yields CDR1 MNHEY and CDR2 SMNVEV (reference sequence). The CDR3 covers 14 residues. CDR3 loop: CASSLWDRKETQYF. The CDR3 region has the DNA TGTGCCAGCAGTTTGTGGGACCGAAAAGAGACCCAGTACTTC.

This clone showed up just a few times. V and J are TRBV12-1 and TRBJ1-3; TRBD1 is the table's D call, not checked against the DNA. TRBV12-1 represents a pseudogene. The CDR3 spans 20 residues. The CDR3 DNA is TGTGCCAGCAGCCTTGCCGGGGGACAGGGGGAAACGCCGACTGGAAACACCATATATTTT. Its translation: CASSLAGGQGETPTGNTIYF.

In this sample, this clone turned up a few times. This chain connects TRBV7-3 to TRBJ2-1; D is perhaps TRBD2 (6 bases). CDR3 length equals 16 residues. The germline V gene has CDR1 SGHTA and CDR2 FQGTGA. V lost 3 bases, J lost 0 bases, and 12 bases lay in between. CDR3 residues: CASSFGTSSSYNEQFF. CDR3 in DNA: TGTGCCAGCAGCTTTGGGACTTCCAGCTCCTACAATGAGCAGTTCTTC.

The chain uses TRBV10-1 and TRBJ2-2, with TRBD1 matching over 10 bases. The CDR3 is 13 residues long. V shed 9 bases and J 5 bases; nucleotides not matched to a gene: 3. The germline V gene has CDR1 WNHNN and CDR2 SYGVQD (reference sequence). CDR3 coding DNA: TGCGCCAGGACAGGGGGCTTTACCGGGGAGCTGTTTTTT. Encoded protein: CARTGGFTGELFF.

This clone occurred a few times. This rearrangement joins TRBV11-2 to TRBJ2-3; possibly TRBD1 for D (5 bases). This CDR3 region has 14 residues. Deletions cut 5 bases from V and 2 bases from J, with 11 bases between. CDR1 is SGHAT and CDR2 is FQNNGV in the germline V gene. CDR3 residues: CASSTRQFTDTQYF. In nucleotides, the CDR3 is TGTGCCAGCAGCACCCGACAGTTCACAGATACGCAGTATTTT.

V is TRBV7-2 and J is TRBJ2-1; tentative D call: TRBD2 (6 bases). Germline CDR1 and CDR2: SGHTA and FQGNSA. The length of the CDR3 is 15 residues. Trimming pared 2 bases from V and 3 bases from J, leaving 11 bases between. CDR3 in amino acids: CASSLLWRGYNEQFF. CDR3 bases: TGTGCCAGCAGCTTACTCTGGAGGGGCTACAATGAGCAGTTCTTC.

V gene TRBV25-1 combines with J gene TRBJ1-4; D is possibly TRBD1 (5 bases). The CDR3 length is 13 residues. CDR1 MGHDK and CDR2 SYGVNS come from the germline V gene. V lost 1 base and J lost 8, with 8 bases in between. The CDR3 nucleotides are TGTGCCAGCAGTGAATCGTGGACAGAAAAACTGTTTTTT. It yields the protein CASSESWTEKLFF.

Comments on this clone: This CDR3 is also generated by other DNA sequences in the sample. The rearrangement uses TRBV19 and TRBJ1-1, with no clear D. V lost 1 base to trimming and J lost 1 base, with 4 bases between them. This CDR3 has 13 amino acids. CDR1 is LNHDA, CDR2 SQIVND, per germline (reference sequence). The CDR3 loop reads CASSIGRNTEAFF. The CDR3 bases are TGTGCCAGTAGTATAGGCAGGAACACTGAAGCTTTCTTT.

This clone was detected a few times. The rearrangement links TRBV6-4 to TRBJ2-2; TRBD1 might be the D (6 bases). The CDR3 sequence is 15 residues long. V gave up 4 bases and J gave up 2 bases, with 11 bases separating them. Germline assignment: CDR1 MRHNA and CDR2 SNTAGT. This CDR3 is CASSALQGNTGELFF. For the CDR3, the DNA is TGTGCCAGCAGTGCCCTACAGGGCAACACCGGGGAGCTGTTTTTT.

This chain connects TRBV28 to TRBJ2-2, with unresolved D. The CDR3 spans 15 residues. Trimming cost V 4 bases and J 6 bases, with 15 bases left between them. Germline assignment: CDR1 MDHEN and CDR2 SYDVKM. The CDR3 reads CASSSPSNIAGELFF. Here the CDR3 DNA reads TGTGCCAGCAGTTCCCCCTCCAATATTGCCGGGGAGCTGTTTTTT.

This clone was counted ten times or more. This sequence joins TRBV28 and TRBJ1-2, with a possible D match to TRBD1 (6 bases). Germline CDR1 and CDR2: MDHEN and SYDVKM. This CDR3 has 14 amino acids. V lost 5 bases to trimming and J lost 5 bases, with 15 bases between them. CDR3 protein: CASSGGGHFYGYTF. The CDR3 region has the DNA TGTGCCAGCAGTGGGGGGGGACACTTTTATGGCTACACCTTC.

This sequence joins TRBV27 and TRBJ2-1, with 10 bases aligning to TRBD2. V gave up 5 bases and J gave up 9 bases; unmatched junction bases: 13. The CDR3 runs to 16 residues. Germline V gene lookup returns CDR1 MNHEY and CDR2 SMNVEV (reference sequence). In DNA, the CDR3 is TGTGCCAGCAGTAAAACTAGCGGGATTACCAACTTTGAGCAGTTCTTC. It is translated as CASSKTSGITNFEQFF.

CDR3 sequence: CASSLLEGVSYEQYF. CDR3 nucleotide sequence: TGTGCCAGCAGCTTGTTGGAGGGGGTTAGCTACGAGCAGTACTTC. The gene calls are TRBV5-5 and TRBJ2-7; D is perhaps TRBD1 or TRBD2 (6 bases each). CDR3 length equals 15 residues. V lost 1 base and J lost 3, with 14 bases in between. CDR1 and CDR2 (germline): SGHKS, YYEKEE (reference sequence). The variable domain in full, completed from reference TRBV5-5 and TRBJ2-7, reads DAGVTQSPTHLIKTRGQQVTLRCSPISGHKSVSWYQQVLGQGPQFIFQYYEKEERGRGNFPDRFSARQFPNYSSELNVNALLLGDSALYLCASSLLEGVSYEQYFGPGTRLTVT.

This chain's CDR3 is CARIQGLWVYGYTF. The CDR3 DNA reads TGTGCCAGGATACAGGGACTTTGGGTCTATGGCTACACCTTC. This chain uses TRBV5-3 with TRBJ1-2; a weak D match, TRBD1 (6 bases). TRBV5-3 is labeled an ORF, and its function is uncertain. With 8 bases removed from V and 4 bases from J, the gap between germline ends came to 18 bases. The CDR3 is 14 residues long.

The chain joins TRBV2 to TRBJ2-5; D might be TRBD1 or TRBD2, each matching 6 bases. The assigned J gene may be wrong: the sequence end matches TRBJ2-7 better. CDR1 is SNHLY and CDR2 is FYNNEI in the germline V gene. The CDR3 is 16 residues long. CDR3 region: CASGQDGGRGAYEQYF. In nucleotides, the CDR3 is TGTGCCAGCGGCCAGGACGGGGGTAGGGGGGCCTACGAGCAGTACTTC.

Notes on this clone: Possible read error: a much larger clone is one base away. The chain uses TRBV5-4 and TRBJ1-2; no clear D gene. V was trimmed by 2 bases and J by 3 bases, leaving 14 bases between them. Per the germline V gene, CDR1 is SGHNT and CDR2 is YYREEE (reference sequence). CDR3 size: 15 residues. The CDR3 sequence is CASSLTVHGDYGYTF. Written as DNA, the CDR3 is TGTGCCAGCAGCTTAACGGTCCACGGCGACTATGGCTACACCTTC.

V is TRBV4-2 and J is TRBJ2-1, with 10 nucleotides matching TRBD2. V shed 0 bases and J 6 bases; nucleotides not matched to a gene: 8. CDR3 length equals 17 residues. CDR1 and CDR2 (germline): LGHNA, YNFKEQ. Here the CDR3 DNA reads TGTGCCAGCAGCCAAGATAGACTAGCGGGTCTTTCCAATGAGCAGTTCTTC. It specifies CASSQDRLAGLSNEQFF.

The J gene is TRBJ2-3, the V gene TRBV2, with D possibly TRBD2 on 6 matching bases. The CDR3 length is 14 residues. V was clipped by 2 bases and J by 3 bases, with 9 bases between them. From germline, CDR1 is SNHLY and CDR2 FYNNEI. CDR3 sequence (DNA): TGTGCCAGCAGTGAATTAGCGGTTACAGATACGCAGTATTTT. It specifies CASSELAVTDTQYF.

This clone showed up just a few times. CDR3 bases: TGTGCCAGCAGTAGCGGGAGCGTTGAGGGTGAGCAGTTCTTC. This translates into CASSSGSVEGEQFF. V usage is TRBV6-4 and J usage is TRBJ2-1, with 8 bases identical to TRBD2. V lost 5 bases to trimming and J lost 9 bases; unmatched junction nucleotides: 9. Per germline, CDR1 MRHNA and CDR2 SNTAGT. The CDR3 has 14 amino acids.

This chain uses TRBV5-4 with TRBJ1-1; a weak D match, TRBD1 (6 bases). CDR3 length: 16 amino acids. Per germline, CDR1 SGHNT and CDR2 YYREEE (reference sequence). V lost 6 bases, J lost 1 base, and 19 bases lay in between. CDR3 loop: CASTLGGGRRNTEAFF. CDR3 nucleotides: TGTGCCAGCACCCTAGGAGGGGGGCGGAGGAACACTGAAGCTTTCTTT.

V gene TRBV11-2 combines with J gene TRBJ2-3; 8 positions match TRBD1. CDR1 SGHAT and CDR2 FQNNGV come from the germline V gene. Trimming took 6 bases from V and 4 from J; bases not matched to a gene: 6. The CDR3 is made up of 14 amino acids. Here the CDR3 DNA reads TGTGCCAGCAGAACGGACAGGGAAGCAGATACGCAGTATTTT. This codes for CASRTDREADTQYF.

This clone was counted between two and nine times. The junction and the germline gene differ at one end; a read error may be behind it. The same CDR3 arises from other DNA sequences in this sample as well. CDR3 residues: CAGRQDSGNTIYF. The CDR3 region has the DNA TGTGCCGGCCGACAGGACTCTGGAAACACCATATACTTT. This chain links TRBV2 with TRBJ1-3; weak D call: TRBD1 (6 bases). The CDR3 totals 13 residues. Germline V gene sequence: CDR1 SNHLY, CDR2 FYNNEI.

This chain connects TRBV7-2 to TRBJ2-1, with 10 bases that match TRBD2. Germline-derived CDR1 and CDR2 are SGHTA and FQGNSA. The trim removed 1 base at V and 14 bases at J, leaving 8 bases unmatched. The CDR3 has 14 amino acids. The CDR3 coding sequence is TGTGCCAGCAGCTTAGTGTTAGCGGGAGGAGTCAAGTTCTTC. This gives the protein CASSLVLAGGVKFF.

This clone was recorded many times. The CDR3 bases are TGTGCCAGCAGCTTAGGGGCCAGCGTAACCTACGAGCAGTACTTC. The encoded protein is CASSLGASVTYEQYF. The genes are TRBV7-8 and TRBJ2-7; D gene uncertain. Germline V lookup: CDR1 SGHVS, CDR2 FQNEAQ. The ends were cut back, 1 base at V and 2 bases at J, with 12 bases in the middle. CDR3 length equals 15 residues.

The chain employs TRBV4-1 and TRBJ1-3; D call uncertain. Germline V gives CDR1 MGHRA, CDR2 YSYEKL. There are 15 residues in the CDR3. V lost 3 bases, J lost 0 bases, and 9 bases lay in between. CDR3 sequence reads: CASSQRQSSGNTIYF. The CDR3 region has the DNA TGCGCCAGCAGCCAGAGACAATCCTCTGGAAACACCATATATTTT.

This chain uses TRBV7-9 with TRBJ2-3; perhaps TRBD2 as D (7 bases). The CDR3 loop spans 14 amino acids. Germline lookup yields CDR1 SEHNR and CDR2 FQNEAQ (reference sequence). With 2 bases removed from V and 4 bases from J, the gap between germline ends came to 10 bases. CDR3 residues: CASSLSGGPDTQYF. Here the CDR3 DNA reads TGTGCCAGCAGCTTATCCGGGGGGCCAGATACGCAGTATTTT.

The rearrangement joins TRBV5-4 to TRBJ2-7; possible D gene TRBD2, 7 bases. V was clipped by 4 bases and J by 4 bases, with 15 bases between them. CDR3 size: 14 residues. Germline V gene data show CDR1 as SGHNT and CDR2 as YYREEE (reference sequence). CDR3 loop: CASSAKGGGYEQYF. The CDR3 DNA sequence: TGTGCCAGCAGCGCAAAGGGGGGAGGGTACGAGCAGTACTTC.

J is TRBJ2-2 and V is TRBV2; 10 bases match TRBD2. This CDR3 spans 16 amino acids. The junction had 3 bases not matched to a gene; V was cut back by 5 bases and J by 0 bases. Germline-derived CDR1 and CDR2 are SNHLY and FYNNEI. The CDR3 DNA is TGTGCCAGCAGTCGGACTAGCGGAACGAACACCGGGGAGCTGTTTTTT. Translation: CASSRTSGTNTGELFF.